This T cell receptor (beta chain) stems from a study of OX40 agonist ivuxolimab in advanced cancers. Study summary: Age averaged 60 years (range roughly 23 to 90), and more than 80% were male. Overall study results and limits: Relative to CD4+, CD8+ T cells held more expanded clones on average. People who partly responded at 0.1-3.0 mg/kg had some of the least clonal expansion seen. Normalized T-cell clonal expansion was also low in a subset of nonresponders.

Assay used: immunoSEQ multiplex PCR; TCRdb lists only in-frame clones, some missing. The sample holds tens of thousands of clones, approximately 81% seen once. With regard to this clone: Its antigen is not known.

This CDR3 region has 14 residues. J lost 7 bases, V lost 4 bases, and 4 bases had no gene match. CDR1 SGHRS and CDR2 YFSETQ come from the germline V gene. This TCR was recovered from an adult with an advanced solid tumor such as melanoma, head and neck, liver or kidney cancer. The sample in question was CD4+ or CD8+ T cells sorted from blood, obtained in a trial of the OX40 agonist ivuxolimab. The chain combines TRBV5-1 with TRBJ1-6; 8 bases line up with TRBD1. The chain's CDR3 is CASSEGQVNSPLHF. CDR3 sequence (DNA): TGCGCCAGCAGCGAGGGACAGGTAAATTCACCCCTCCACTTT.